The rows below give T cell receptor beta chains drawn from one sample of a study of beta chain features in type 1 diabetes. Here immunoSEQ multiplex PCR was the method, and the copy in TCRdb shows in-frame clones only, minus some. The data show about half a million clones, roughly 11% seen once. Sequenced input: naive CD4+ T cells from blood. These receptors were collected from a woman under 30 in good health. The CDR3 runs from the conserved cysteine through the conserved F or W. A D gene is named only where the DNA matches it firmly.

j_gene: TRBJ2-3; v_gene: TRBV7-2; d_gene: TRBD2; CDR3aa: CASSSDGRWDTQYF
j_gene: TRBJ2-7; v_gene: TRBV29-1; d_gene: NA; CDR3aa: CSGGPGRYEQYF
j_gene: TRBJ2-5; v_gene: TRBV29-1; d_gene: NA; CDR3aa: CSVEPAYSGTAQYF
j_gene: TRBJ1-2; v_gene: TRBV5-1; d_gene: NA; CDR3aa: CASSLETAYGYTF
j_gene: TRBJ1-2; v_gene: TRBV28; d_gene: NA; CDR3aa: CASSSPTYNYGYTF
j_gene: TRBJ2-7; v_gene: TRBV7-7; d_gene: NA; CDR3aa: CASSLDSSYEQYF
j_gene: TRBJ2-1; v_gene: TRBV2; d_gene: NA; CDR3aa: CASRSRDNDYNEQFF
j_gene: TRBJ2-5; v_gene: TRBV5-1; d_gene: TRBD1; CDR3aa: CASSLETGGGETQYF
j_gene: TRBJ2-7; v_gene: TRBV14; d_gene: NA; CDR3aa: CASSQSGEQYF
j_gene: TRBJ2-7; v_gene: TRBV18; d_gene: NA; CDR3aa: CASSPVRVYEQYF
j_gene: TRBJ2-5; v_gene: TRBV7-9; d_gene: NA; CDR3aa: CASSLAGAIKTQYF
j_gene: TRBJ2-3; v_gene: TRBV10-3; d_gene: TRBD2; CDR3aa: CAISESLAGATDTQYF
j_gene: TRBJ1-2; v_gene: TRBV15; d_gene: TRBD1; CDR3aa: CATSNRDRGLYGYTF
j_gene: TRBJ2-1; v_gene: TRBV6-6; d_gene: NA; CDR3aa: CASSYLASLVEQFF
j_gene: TRBJ2-1; v_gene: TRBV4-1; d_gene: NA; CDR3aa: CASSPTGRNSGKYNEQFF
j_gene: TRBJ2-4; v_gene: TRBV4-2; d_gene: NA; CDR3aa: CASSQDSGAYYF
j_gene: TRBJ2-1; v_gene: TRBV4-1; d_gene: NA; CDR3aa: CASSQDGWQLYNEQFF
j_gene: TRBJ1-1; v_gene: TRBV7-2; d_gene: NA; CDR3aa: CASSLGPGKYSEAFF
j_gene: TRBJ1-5; v_gene: TRBV4-1; d_gene: TRBD1; CDR3aa: CASLTGGPQPQHF
j_gene: TRBJ1-1; v_gene: TRBV29-1; d_gene: NA; CDR3aa: CSARRGTNTEAFF
j_gene: TRBJ2-1; v_gene: TRBV25-1; d_gene: NA; CDR3aa: CASRDTGLDEQFF
j_gene: TRBJ1-1; v_gene: TRBV7-2; d_gene: TRBD1; CDR3aa: CASSDRTGGVLAEAFF
j_gene: TRBJ2-5; v_gene: TRBV13; d_gene: TRBD2; CDR3aa: CASSSTSGRSKGETQYF
j_gene: TRBJ2-5; v_gene: TRBV25-1; d_gene: NA; CDR3aa: CASSEFGGQETQYF
j_gene: TRBJ1-1; v_gene: TRBV20-1; d_gene: NA; CDR3aa: CSARTVWEAFF
j_gene: TRBJ2-3; v_gene: TRBV5-8; d_gene: TRBD1; CDR3aa: CASSLGYRGRDTQYF
j_gene: TRBJ2-7; v_gene: TRBV14; d_gene: NA; CDR3aa: CASSQDSSYEQYF
j_gene: TRBJ1-4; v_gene: TRBV7-2; d_gene: NA; CDR3aa: CASSLRRVANEKLFF
j_gene: TRBJ1-1; v_gene: TRBV29-1; d_gene: NA; CDR3aa: CSVRARAEAFF